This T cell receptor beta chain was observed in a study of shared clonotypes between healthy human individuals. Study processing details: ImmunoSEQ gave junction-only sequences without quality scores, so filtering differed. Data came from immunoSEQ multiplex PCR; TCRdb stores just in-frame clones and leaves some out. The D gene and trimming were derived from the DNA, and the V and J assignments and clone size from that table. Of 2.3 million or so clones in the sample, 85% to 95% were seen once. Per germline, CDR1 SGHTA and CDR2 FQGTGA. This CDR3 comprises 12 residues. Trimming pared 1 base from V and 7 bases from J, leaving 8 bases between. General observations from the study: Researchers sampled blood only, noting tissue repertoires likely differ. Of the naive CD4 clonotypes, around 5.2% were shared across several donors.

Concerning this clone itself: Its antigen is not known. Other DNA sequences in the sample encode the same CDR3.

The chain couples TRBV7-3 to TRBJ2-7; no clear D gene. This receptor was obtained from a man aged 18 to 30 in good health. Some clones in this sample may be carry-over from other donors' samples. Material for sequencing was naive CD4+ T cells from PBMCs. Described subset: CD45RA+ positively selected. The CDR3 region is CASSLIGGEQYF. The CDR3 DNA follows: TGTGCCAGCAGCTTAATAGGTGGGGAGCAGTACTTC.